The clone carrying this T cell receptor beta chain was seen repeatedly, ten times or more. These data originate in a study of identical twins. TCRdb re-called the 5' RACE reads through MiXCR, storing one row per CDR3 protein. This table has about 530,000 distinct CDR3 sequences, around 24% appearing once. The V and J ends lost 4 bases and 2 bases respectively, with 6 bases between them. There are 12 residues in the CDR3. This same sample was also part of a study on yellow fever vaccine responses in identical twins.

The clonotype originates from a woman aged 18-29 years in good health. Sequencing was performed on CD4+ T cells sorted from blood. This chain links TRBV12-3 or TRBV12-4 with TRBJ2-7; D unresolved. In DNA form, the CDR3 reads TGTGCCAGCAGTTGCCAAACCTACGAGCAGTACTTC. Translated: CASSCQTYEQYF.